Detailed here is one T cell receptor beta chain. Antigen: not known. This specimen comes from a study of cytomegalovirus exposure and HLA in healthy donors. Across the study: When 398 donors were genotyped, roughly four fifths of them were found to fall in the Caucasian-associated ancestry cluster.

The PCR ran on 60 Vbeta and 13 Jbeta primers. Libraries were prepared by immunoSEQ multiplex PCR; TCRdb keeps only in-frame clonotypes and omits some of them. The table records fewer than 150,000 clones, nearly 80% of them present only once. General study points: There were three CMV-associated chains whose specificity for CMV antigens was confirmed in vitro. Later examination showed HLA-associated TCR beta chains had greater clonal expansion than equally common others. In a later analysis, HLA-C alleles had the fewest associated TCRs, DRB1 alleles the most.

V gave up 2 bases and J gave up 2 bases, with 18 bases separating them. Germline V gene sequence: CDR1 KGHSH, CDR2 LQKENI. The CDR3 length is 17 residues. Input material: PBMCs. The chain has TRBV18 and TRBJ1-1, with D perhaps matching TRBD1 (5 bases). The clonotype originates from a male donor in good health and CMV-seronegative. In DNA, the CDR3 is TGTGCCAGCTCACCATACATCAGGGATTTAGGAAACACTGAAGCTTTCTTT. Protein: CASSPYIRDLGNTEAFF.